Following are 16 T cell receptor beta chains from one sample sequenced in a study of shared clonotypes between healthy human individuals. Some clones are missing from TCRdb's copy, which holds only in-frame ones; the method was immunoSEQ multiplex PCR. The table lists fewer than 650,000 clones, approximately 80% of them singletons. The specimen sequenced was PBMCs. These receptors came from a woman aged 40 to 50 in good health. Some clones in this sample may be carry-over from other donors' samples.

This clone is a singleton in its sample. The chain recombines TRBV5-1 with TRBJ2-2, with D hard to call. Deletions cut 4 bases from V and 2 bases from J, with 12 bases between. CDR1 and CDR2 from the germline V gene are SGHRS and YFSETQ. The CDR3 is 15 residues long. CDR3 DNA sequence: TGCGCCAGCAGCGAATTTGGCCTCAACACCGGGGAGCTGTTTTTT. Encoded protein: CASSEFGLNTGELFF. Full variable domain (rest looked up from reference TRBV5-1 and TRBJ2-2): KAGVTQTPRYLIKTRGQQVTLSCSPISGHRSVSWYQQTPGQGLQFLFEYFSETQRNKGNFPGRFSGRQFSNSRSEMNVSTLELGDSALYLCASSEFGLNTGELFFGEGSRLTVL.

V usage is TRBV19 and J usage is TRBJ2-2; D possibly corresponds to TRBD2 (5 bases). CDR1 is LNHDA and CDR2 is SQIVND in the germline V gene (reference sequence). Trimming shortened V by 6 bases and J by 3 bases, and 11 bases separated the two germline ends. This CDR3 has 14 residues. The DNA for the CDR3 is TGTGCCAGTAGGGTGGGAGTGGACACCGGGGAGCTGTTTTTT. Its translation is CASRVGVDTGELFF. Looking up the rest from reference TRBV19 and TRBJ2-2 gives the full variable domain: DGGITQSPKYLFRKEGQNVTLSCEQNLNHDAMYWYRQDPGQGLRLIYYSQIVNDFQKGDIAEGYSVSREKKESFPLTVTSAQKNPTAFYLCASRVGVDTGELFFGEGSRLTVL.

J is TRBJ2-5 and V is TRBV28; TRBD2 might be the D (5 bases). The CDR3 loop spans 14 amino acids. Germline V gene data show CDR1 as MDHEN and CDR2 as SYDVKM. V lost 3 bases and J 5 bases, leaving 13 bases between the germline ends. The CDR3 reads CASSFPHRRETQYF. CDR3 in DNA: TGTGCCAGCAGTTTCCCCCACCGGAGGGAGACCCAGTACTTC.

The rearrangement links TRBV4-3 to TRBJ1-5; D gene ambiguous. V gave up 0 bases and J gave up 3 bases, with 9 bases separating them. Germline V gives CDR1 LGHNA, CDR2 YSLEER. This CDR3 region has 15 residues. In DNA, the CDR3 is TGCGCCAGCAGCCAAGACGGCCCCCCCAATCAGCCCCAGCATTTT. It is translated as CASSQDGPPNQPQHF.

The V gene is TRBV7-3, the J gene TRBJ2-2; the match to TRBD2 covers 7 bases. J was trimmed by 6 bases and V by 5 bases; bases with no gene match: 6. Per the germline V gene, CDR1 is SGHTA and CDR2 is FQGTGA. This CDR3 region has 14 residues. CDR3: CASSRTSISGELFF. For the CDR3, the DNA is TGTGCCAGCAGCCGGACTAGTATCTCCGGGGAGCTGTTTTTT.

The chain joins TRBV4-2 to TRBJ2-5; D is possibly TRBD2 (6 bases). The V end lost 4 bases, the J end lost 7 bases, and 13 bases lay between the germline ends. The CDR3 runs 13 residues. Germline assignment: CDR1 LGHNA and CDR2 YNFKEQ. CDR3 amino acids: CASSLRDDVTQYF. As DNA, the CDR3 is TGTGCCAGCAGCCTGCGGGACGATGTGACCCAGTACTTC.

CDR3 DNA sequence: TGTGCCAGCAGCTTGTCAGGGCTAGGAAACATTCAGTACTTC. As protein: CASSLSGLGNIQYF. V and J are TRBV7-2 and TRBJ2-4, with D possibly TRBD1 on 5 matching bases. The germline V gene has CDR1 SGHTA and CDR2 FQGNSA. V was trimmed by 3 bases and J by 6 bases, leaving 12 bases between them. There are 14 residues in the CDR3.

This chain connects TRBV5-1 to TRBJ2-3; the D is unclear. CDR3 length equals 12 residues. Germline V lookup: CDR1 SGHRS, CDR2 YFSETQ. V lost 3 bases and J lost 2, with 4 bases in between. DNA of the CDR3: TGCGCCAGCAGCTCGTTCACAGATACGCAGTATTTT. It specifies CASSSFTDTQYF.

The J gene is TRBJ2-7, the V gene TRBV28; 12 bases fit TRBD2. Germline trimming cut 4 bases from V and 4 bases from J; bases unmatched to any gene: 5. The CDR3 sequence is 15 residues long. Germline CDR1 and CDR2: MDHEN and SYDVKM. The CDR3 protein is CASSSTSGRLYEQYF. CDR3 coding DNA: TGTGCCAGCAGTTCGACTAGCGGGAGACTATACGAGCAGTACTTC.

The chain has TRBV2 and TRBJ2-2, with 7 bases that match TRBD2. V gave up 6 bases and J gave up 5 bases; unmatched junction bases: 9. CDR3 length: 15 amino acids. Germline lookup yields CDR1 SNHLY and CDR2 FYNNEI. The CDR3 region has the DNA TGTGCCAGCAGAGCCGGGACTATTAGGACCGGGGAGCTGTTTTTT. Protein sequence: CASRAGTIRTGELFF. Complete variable domain (other parts from reference TRBV2 and TRBJ2-2): EPEVTQTPSHQVTQMGQEVILRCVPISNHLYFYWYRQILGQKVEFLVSFYNNEISEKSEIFDDQFSVERPDGSNFTLKIRSTKLEDSAMYFCASRAGTIRTGELFFGEGSRLTVL.

V is TRBV11-2 and J is TRBJ2-7; TRBD2 agrees at 10 bases. Looked up from germline, CDR1 is SGHAT and CDR2 is FQNNGV. The CDR3 runs 14 residues. Germline trimming cut 4 bases from V and 7 bases from J; bases unmatched to any gene: 7. This CDR3 reads CASSSLAGVGEQYF. CDR3 sequence (DNA): TGTGCCAGCAGCTCCCTAGCGGGAGTTGGAGAGCAGTACTTC.

The sample holds one count of this clone. The rearrangement links TRBV7-2 to TRBJ2-1; 9 nucleotides align to TRBD2. The CDR3 has 16 amino acids. The ends lost 5 bases at V and 8 bases at J; junction bases unmatched: 13. Germline CDR1 and CDR2: SGHTA and FQGNSA. The CDR3 protein is CASSASPAGGAHEQFF. The CDR3 coding sequence is TGTGCCAGCAGCGCGAGCCCAGCGGGAGGAGCGCATGAGCAGTTCTTC.

This chain connects TRBV7-3 to TRBJ2-7, with D perhaps matching TRBD1 or TRBD2 (6 bases each). V was clipped by 5 bases and J by 3 bases, with 17 bases between them. The CDR3 has 15 residues. CDR1 is SGHTA and CDR2 is FQGTGA in the germline V gene. The CDR3 DNA sequence: TGTGCCAGCAGCGTTAGCGGCCAGGGGCGCTACGAGCAGTACTTC. This encodes CASSVSGQGRYEQYF.

The CDR3, as DNA: TGTGCCAGCAGTGTCCCTACGGGGGGCCCCACTGAAGCTTTCTTT. It encodes CASSVPTGGPTEAFF. This chain uses TRBV28 with TRBJ1-1, with D possibly being TRBD1 (6 bases). Germline CDR1 MDHEN, CDR2 SYDVKM. The CDR3 extends over 15 amino acids. Between the trimmed V and J ends, which lost 5 bases and 4 bases, there was a span of 17 bases.

V usage is TRBV30 and J usage is TRBJ2-2; D is perhaps TRBD1 or TRBD2 (5 bases each). The CDR3 is 14 amino acids. Trimming pared 4 bases from V and 2 bases from J, leaving 11 bases between. Per germline, CDR1 GTSNPN and CDR2 SVGIG (reference sequence). This CDR3 is CAWKRGANTGELFF. The CDR3 DNA follows: TGTGCCTGGAAGAGGGGCGCCAACACCGGGGAGCTGTTTTTT.

This chain links TRBV19 with TRBJ2-7; 9 bases match TRBD2. V gave up 5 bases and J gave up 4 bases; unmatched junction bases: 6. Looked up from germline, CDR1 is LNHDA and CDR2 is SQIVND (reference sequence). The CDR3 spans 14 residues. CDR3 sequence: CASSPAGGRYEQYF. DNA of the CDR3: TGTGCCAGTAGTCCAGCGGGAGGTAGGTACGAGCAGTACTTC.